These 21 T cell receptor beta chains originate from one sample sequenced in a study of blood T cell repertoires in COVID-19. Data came from immunoSEQ multiplex PCR; TCRdb stores just in-frame clones and leaves some out. The table shows over 450,000 clones, with around nine tenths occurring only once. Sequences were obtained from peripheral blood. The receptors derive from a woman aged 50 to 60 with COVID-19, enrolled during active disease.

The J gene is TRBJ2-5, the V gene TRBV19; possible D gene TRBD1, 6 bases. Trimming took 2 bases from V and 4 from J, leaving 17 bases between them. The CDR3 is 16 amino acids. Per the germline V gene, CDR1 is LNHDA and CDR2 is SQIVND (reference sequence). As DNA, the CDR3 is TGTGCCAGTAGTATATGGTCCCTACAGGGAAGAGAGACCCAGTACTTC. As protein: CASSIWSLQGRETQYF.

Note on this clone: Other DNA sequences of this sample code for an identical CDR3. This chain connects TRBV18 to TRBJ1-4; 10 bases agree with TRBD1. The trim removed 3 bases at V and 5 bases at J, leaving 3 bases unmatched. Germline V gene data show CDR1 as KGHSH and CDR2 as LQKENI. This CDR3 has 15 amino acids. In DNA form, the CDR3 reads TGTGCCAGCTCACCTATGGGACAGGGGAATGAAAAACTGTTTTTT. Translated, it gives CASSPMGQGNEKLFF.

The chain recombines TRBV6-5 with TRBJ1-2, with D possibly matching TRBD1 (5 bases). Trimming cost V 6 bases and J 0 bases, with 11 bases left between them. The CDR3 is 14 amino acids. Germline-derived CDR1 and CDR2 are MNHEY and SVGAGI. The CDR3 bases are TGTGCCAGCAGGGATTCCAGGGCTAACTATGGCTACACCTTC. It yields the protein CASRDSRANYGYTF.

This rearrangement joins TRBV5-4 to TRBJ2-2, with no clear D. There are 13 residues in the CDR3. Germline loops: CDR1 SGHNT, CDR2 YYREEE (reference sequence). V was trimmed by 2 bases and J by 5 bases, leaving 7 bases between them. The CDR3 loop reads CASSFRETGELFF. Written as DNA, the CDR3 is TGTGCCAGCAGCTTTCGAGAGACCGGGGAGCTGTTTTTT.

This chain connects TRBV9 to TRBJ1-4, with 11 bases that match TRBD1. This CDR3 region has 14 residues. The V segment lost 3 bases and the J segment 10 bases; nucleotides outside the gene matches: 5. CDR1 and CDR2 (germline): SGDLS, YYNGEE. The CDR3, as DNA: TGTGCCAGCAGCGCGGGGACAGGGGGGGGAAAACTGTTTTTT. The encoded protein is CASSAGTGGGKLFF.

This chain uses TRBV6-1 with TRBJ2-1, with a possible D match to TRBD2 (5 bases). The CDR3 is 15 residues long. Germline loops: CDR1 MNHNS, CDR2 SASEGT. Trimming pared 0 bases from V and 4 bases from J, leaving 10 bases between. The CDR3 region has the DNA TGTGCCAGCAGTGAAGCGGACTGGGCGTACAATGAGCAGTTCTTC. This sequence encodes CASSEADWAYNEQFF.

The chain joins TRBV6-5 to TRBJ1-1, with D tentatively TRBD1 (5 bases). This CDR3 spans 16 amino acids. Trimming stripped 0 bases from V and 1 base from J, with 12 bases between. CDR1 and CDR2 from the germline V gene are MNHEY and SVGAGI. The CDR3 DNA follows: TGTGCCAGCAGTTACTCGACAAGGGGCCCGAACACTGAAGCTTTCTTT. Encoded protein: CASSYSTRGPNTEAFF.

The gene calls are TRBV29-1 and TRBJ1-1, with D possibly being TRBD1 (5 bases). Trimming stripped 5 bases from V and 0 bases from J, with 13 bases between. Germline V gene sequence: CDR1 SQVTM, CDR2 ANQGSEA. The CDR3 is made up of 14 amino acids. In nucleotides, the CDR3 is TGCAGCGTTAACCAAAGGGGCATGAACACTGAAGCTTTCTTT. This gives the protein CSVNQRGMNTEAFF.

The chain recombines TRBV27 with TRBJ1-2, with 9 bases lining up with TRBD1. J was trimmed by 4 bases and V by 0 bases; bases with no gene match: 6. CDR1 and CDR2 (germline): MNHEY, SMNVEV (reference sequence). There are 16 residues in the CDR3. In DNA, the CDR3 is TGTGCCAGCAGTTTATCGGTTACAGGGGGCGGCTATGGCTACACCTTC. Its protein product is CASSLSVTGGGYGYTF.

A single count supports this clone. J is TRBJ1-4 and V is TRBV30; D is uncertain. The CDR3 consists of 14 residues. Germline values: CDR1 GTSNPN, CDR2 SVGIG (reference sequence). V shed 5 bases and J shed 6 bases, with 16 bases lying between them. In DNA form, the CDR3 reads TGTGCCTGGTCTAGGAGGGAAATGGATGAAAAACTGTTTTTT. This translates into CAWSRREMDEKLFF.

The gene calls are TRBV5-1 and TRBJ2-7, with 7 bases matching TRBD2. After removal of 4 bases from V and 3 bases from J, the junction contained 7 bases not matched to a gene. Germline CDR1 is SGHRS and CDR2 is YFSETQ. This CDR3 is 14 amino acids long. DNA for the CDR3: TGCGCCAGCAGCCCTGGGACTACGAGCTACGAGCAGTACTTC. It codes for CASSPGTTSYEQYF. Full variable domain (rest looked up from reference TRBV5-1 and TRBJ2-7): KAGVTQTPRYLIKTRGQQVTLSCSPISGHRSVSWYQQTPGQGLQFLFEYFSETQRNKGNFPGRFSGRQFSNSRSEMNVSTLELGDSALYLCASSPGTTSYEQYFGPGTRLTVT.

This chain links TRBV30 with TRBJ1-5; 10 positions agree with TRBD1. The CDR3 totals 14 residues. Germline V CDR1 and CDR2: GTSNPN, SVGIG (reference sequence). The V gene end was trimmed by 5 bases and the J gene end by 0 bases; junction bases not matched to a gene: 1. In DNA form, the CDR3 reads TGTGCCTGGGGACAGGGGGTTAGCAATCAGCCCCAGCATTTT. It encodes CAWGQGVSNQPQHF.

The V gene is TRBV9, the J gene TRBJ1-2; possibly TRBD1 for D (5 bases). Trimming left V 0 bases short and J 8 bases short, with 14 bases between. CDR3 length: 14 amino acids. CDR1 is SGDLS, CDR2 YYNGEE, per germline. CDR3 sequence: CASSVVPGREGYTF. The DNA for the CDR3 is TGTGCCAGCAGCGTAGTGCCAGGGAGGGAAGGCTACACCTTC.

The chain joins TRBV25-1 to TRBJ2-7; TRBD1 is a possible D gene (5 bases). CDR3 length equals 14 residues. Trimming shortened V by 1 base and J by 3 bases, and 10 bases separated the two germline ends. CDR1 and CDR2 (germline): MGHDK, SYGVNS. The CDR3 DNA reads TGTGCCAGCAGTGAATTAGGACACATCTACGAGCAGTACTTC. Its translation is CASSELGHIYEQYF.

The chain couples TRBV10-3 to TRBJ1-6; D not certain. CDR1 is ENHRY and CDR2 is SYGVKD in the germline V gene. Trimming removed 0 bases at V and 6 bases at J, with 9 bases between. This CDR3 is built from 15 residues. The CDR3 DNA sequence: TGTGCCATCAGTGAGTCGAATAGTTTTAATTCACCCCTCCACTTT. This codes for CAISESNSFNSPLHF.

The chain links TRBV15 to TRBJ1-3; no clear D. V dropped 1 base and J dropped 0 bases, with 4 bases sitting between them. Germline loops: CDR1 LNHNV, CDR2 YYDKDF (reference sequence). The CDR3 consists of 14 residues. The chain's CDR3 is CATSRGGSGNTIYF. The CDR3 region has the DNA TGTGCCACCAGCAGAGGAGGCTCTGGAAACACCATATATTTT.

The rearrangement links TRBV27 to TRBJ1-2; D might be TRBD1 (6 bases). Deletions cut 1 base from V and 8 bases from J, with 14 bases between. The V gene's germline CDR1 is MNHEY and CDR2 SMNVEV (reference sequence). The CDR3 is made up of 14 amino acids. As DNA, the CDR3 is TGTGCCAGCAGTTTATGGCAGGGGACGGCCGGCTACACCTTC. This encodes CASSLWQGTAGYTF.

The rearrangement links TRBV6-6 to TRBJ1-1; a possible D gene is TRBD1 (6 bases). Trimming cost V 0 bases and J 1 base, with 12 bases left between them. This CDR3 is 16 amino acids long. From germline, CDR1 is MNHNY and CDR2 SVGAGI (reference sequence). CDR3 DNA: TGTGCCAGCAGTTACTCGTGGGGACAATCGAACACTGAAGCTTTCTTT. Encoded protein: CASSYSWGQSNTEAFF.

The chain couples TRBV5-5 to TRBJ1-6, with D perhaps matching TRBD1 (6 bases). The germline V gene encodes CDR1 SGHKS and CDR2 YYEKEE (reference sequence). The V and J ends lost 4 bases and 8 bases respectively, with 16 bases between them. The CDR3 runs 15 residues. CDR3 loop: CASSRSGDKDSPLHF. DNA of the CDR3: TGTGCCAGCAGCCGCTCAGGGGATAAGGATTCACCCCTCCACTTT.

The table lists this clone with a few counts. The rearrangement uses TRBV6-1 and TRBJ1-3; D is unclear. The CDR3 is 15 residues long. Trimming left V 1 base short and J 0 bases short, with 7 bases between. CDR1 MNHNS and CDR2 SASEGT come from the germline V gene. The CDR3 region is CASSEGPFSGNTIYF. CDR3 bases: TGTGCCAGCAGTGAAGGTCCATTCTCTGGAAACACCATATATTTT.

V usage is TRBV25-1 and J usage is TRBJ1-2; TRBD1 aligns across 9 bases. This CDR3 spans 16 amino acids. Trimming at V came to 4 bases and at J to 8 bases, leaving 14 bases not matched to a gene. Germline CDR1 is MGHDK and CDR2 is SYGVNS. The CDR3 DNA sequence: TGTGCCAGCAGTGGTTTGGACAGGGGTCTCCCTTGGGGCTACACCTTC. Protein: CASSGLDRGLPWGYTF.